The 29 T cell receptor beta chains listed next were all sequenced from one sample in a study of cytomegalovirus exposure and HLA in healthy donors. PCR was performed using 60 Vbeta and 13 Jbeta primers. Repertoires were generated with immunoSEQ multiplex PCR, while TCRdb's copy carries only in-frame clones and drops some. This listing includes tens of thousands of clones. Sequenced material: PBMCs. The receptors derive from a woman younger than 45 in good health and CMV-seropositive.

This sequence joins TRBV29-1 and TRBJ1-2; 7 bases fit TRBD1. V lost 4 bases, J lost 1 base, and 12 bases stayed unmatched. CDR3 length: 16 amino acids. Germline assignment: CDR1 SQVTM and CDR2 ANQGSEA. In DNA form, the CDR3 reads TGCAGCGTTGCAGGGGGGCCGGAAATTTATAACTATGGCTACACCTTC. This gives the protein CSVAGGPEIYNYGYTF.

This chain links TRBV19 with TRBJ1-1; 8 bases match TRBD1. The CDR3 extends over 13 amino acids. V dropped 5 bases and J dropped 5; count of bases not matched to a gene: 4. From germline, CDR1 is LNHDA and CDR2 SQIVND (reference sequence). CDR3 sequence (DNA): TGTGCCAGTAGTCCCTACAGGGGGACTGAAGCTTTCTTT. Its protein is CASSPYRGTEAFF.

The chain joins TRBV5-8 to TRBJ1-6, with D possibly TRBD1 on 5 matching bases. This CDR3 has 14 amino acids. Germline CDR1 SGHTS, CDR2 YDEGEE. V dropped 0 bases and J dropped 10 bases, with 11 bases sitting between them. CDR3 in DNA: TGTGCCAGCAGCTTGGACCGGCGGGGGTCACCCCTCCACTTT. Translated, it gives CASSLDRRGSPLHF.

The V and J genes are TRBV13 and TRBJ2-1, with 9 bases identical to TRBD2. The V gene end was trimmed by 4 bases and the J gene end by 3 bases; junction bases not matched to a gene: 1. Germline-derived CDR1 and CDR2 are PRHDT and FYEKMQ (reference sequence). CDR3 size: 14 residues. CDR3 sequence reads: CASSWREGYNEQFF. In DNA form, the CDR3 reads TGTGCCAGCAGCTGGCGGGAGGGCTACAATGAGCAGTTCTTC.

The chain carries TRBV30 and TRBJ1-6; perhaps TRBD1 as D (5 bases). Per the germline V gene, CDR1 is GTSNPN and CDR2 is SVGIG (reference sequence). This CDR3 has 15 amino acids. The V end lost 0 bases, the J end lost 7 bases, and 13 bases lay between the germline ends. The CDR3 loop is CAWSVTGRVNSPLHF. In nucleotides, the CDR3 is TGTGCCTGGAGTGTCACGGGCAGGGTAAATTCACCCCTCCACTTT.

The chain is built from TRBV6-1 and TRBJ2-7; D possibly corresponds to TRBD2 (5 bases). V lost 6 bases and J 0 bases, leaving 15 bases between the germline ends. Germline CDR1 MNHNS, CDR2 SASEGT. CDR3 length equals 15 residues. Written as DNA, the CDR3 is TGTGCCAGCAGGCCCGGGAATGGCCCCTCCTACGAGCAGTACTTC. Translating gives CASRPGNGPSYEQYF.

The rearrangement joins TRBV6-5 to TRBJ2-7; 8 bases are shared with TRBD2. V was pared by 7 bases and J by 2 bases, with 4 bases of the junction left unmatched. The germline V gene encodes CDR1 MNHEY and CDR2 SVGAGI. The CDR3 is 13 residues long. The CDR3 region is CASKDGGAYEQYF. CDR3 nucleotides: TGTGCCAGCAAAGACGGGGGGGCCTACGAGCAGTACTTC.

DNA for the CDR3: TGTGCCAGTAGGGACGACAGGGGAGGGAACTATGGCTACACCTTC. It translates to CASRDDRGGNYGYTF. The J gene is TRBJ1-2, the V gene TRBV19; 8 bases line up with TRBD1. The CDR3 loop spans 15 amino acids. CDR1 LNHDA and CDR2 SQIVND come from the germline V gene (reference sequence). The trim removed 6 bases at V and 2 bases at J, leaving 8 bases unmatched.

The CDR3 sequence: CATLRGGDSSYEQYF. The CDR3 bases are TGTGCCACCCTCCGGGGGGGGGATAGCTCCTACGAGCAGTACTTC. This chain uses TRBV6-5 with TRBJ2-7, with TRBD2 matching over 8 bases. The germline V gene encodes CDR1 MNHEY and CDR2 SVGAGI. The CDR3 is 15 residues long. The junction had 11 bases not matched to a gene; V was cut back by 10 bases and J by 0 bases.

CDR3 loop: CASSLWGQGDYEQYF. DNA for the CDR3: TGTGCCAGCAGTTTATGGGGACAGGGGGACTACGAGCAGTACTTC. This chain joins TRBV28 and TRBJ2-7, with TRBD1 identical over 11 bases. CDR1 is MDHEN, CDR2 SYDVKM, per germline. V gave up 0 bases and J gave up 3 bases; unmatched junction bases: 1. The CDR3 length is 15 residues.

The V gene is TRBV6-5, the J gene TRBJ1-1, with 8 bases lining up with TRBD1. V was pared by 0 bases and J by 11 bases, with 5 bases of the junction left unmatched. This CDR3 is built from 13 residues. CDR1 and CDR2 from the germline V gene are MNHEY and SVGAGI. The DNA for the CDR3 is TGTGCCAGCAGTTACTCGAGCACAGGGGGGGCTTTCTTT. It specifies CASSYSSTGGAFF.

Of note for this clone: Germline is not matched at one junction end, which may reflect a read error. The chain is built from TRBV30 and TRBJ2-5, with D unclear. There are 10 residues in the CDR3. In germline, CDR1 is GTSNPN, CDR2 SVGIG (reference sequence). The CDR3 DNA is TGTGCCTGGGGCCCAGAGGCCCAGTACTTC. Protein product: CAWGPEAQYF.

J is TRBJ2-7 and V is TRBV5-6, with D possibly being TRBD1 (7 bases). V was pared by 0 bases and J by 5 bases, with 15 bases between. Germline CDR1 is SGHDT and CDR2 is YYEEEE. The CDR3 is made up of 15 amino acids. The CDR3 nucleotides read TGTGCCAGCAGCTTGGGCGGCGGGACAGAGAACGAGCAGTACTTC. This encodes CASSLGGGTENEQYF.

The chain joins TRBV28 to TRBJ2-5; possibly TRBD1 for D (6 bases). Trimming shortened V by 2 bases and J by 4 bases, and 17 bases separated the two germline ends. CDR3 length: 16 amino acids. From germline, CDR1 is MDHEN and CDR2 SYDVKM. CDR3 sequence (DNA): TGTGCCAGCAGTTTACCAGGGGTGGGAGTCGGAGAGACCCAGTACTTC. It codes for CASSLPGVGVGETQYF. The full variable domain, in which reference TRBV28 and TRBJ2-5 provide the parts outside the CDR3, is DVKVTQSSRYLVKRTGEKVFLECVQDMDHENMFWYRQDPGLGLRLIYFSYDVKMKEKGDIPEGYSVSREKKERFSLILESASTNQTSMYLCASSLPGVGVGETQYFGPGTRLLVL.

This chain connects TRBV6-1 to TRBJ1-1; 7 bases fit TRBD1. CDR1 is MNHNS, CDR2 SASEGT, per germline. The CDR3 is made up of 14 amino acids. The junction had 9 bases not matched to a gene; V was cut back by 7 bases and J by 4 bases. The CDR3 region has the DNA TGTGCCAGCATCCTTGGACAGGCGCGCACTGAAGCTTTCTTT. Its protein product is CASILGQARTEAFF.

The rearrangement links TRBV5-1 to TRBJ1-1, with TRBD1 matching 8 bases. The J segment lost 4 bases and the V segment lost 4 bases, leaving 9 bases of the junction unmatched. Germline assignment: CDR1 SGHRS and CDR2 YFSETQ. The CDR3 totals 15 residues. The CDR3 spells CASSPTTGESTEAFF. CDR3 bases: TGCGCCAGCAGCCCTACGACAGGGGAGAGCACTGAAGCTTTCTTT.

This chain connects TRBV6-1 to TRBJ1-2; the D gene is possibly TRBD1 (5 bases). The CDR3 runs to 12 residues. Germline V gene lookup returns CDR1 MNHNS and CDR2 SASEGT. V lost 6 bases and J 8 bases, leaving 13 bases between the germline ends. The CDR3 loop is CASSLRDLGYTF. The CDR3 coding sequence is TGTGCCAGCAGCCTAAGGGACTTGGGCTACACCTTC.

Notes on this clone: One end of the junction is discordant with germline, which a read error may explain. This same CDR3 is encoded by further DNA sequences in the sample. The chain has TRBV30 and TRBJ1-6, with D perhaps TRBD1 (5 bases). This CDR3 has 16 amino acids. Per germline, CDR1 GTSNPN and CDR2 SVGIG (reference sequence). The CDR3 region has the DNA TGTGCCTGGAGTGTACCGGGACTCCCCATTAATTCACCCCTACACTTT. Amino acids: CAWSVPGLPINSPLHF. Together with reference TRBV30 and TRBJ1-6, the CDR3 gives the full variable domain: SQTIHQWPATLVQPVGSPLSLECTVEGTSNPNLYWYRQAAGRGLQLLFYSVGIGQISSEVPQNLSASRPQDRQFILSSKKLLLSDSGFYLCAWSVPGLPINSPLHFGNGTRLTVT.

The J gene is TRBJ1-4, the V gene TRBV6-1; 9 bases align to TRBD1. V shed 6 bases, J shed 3 bases, and the junction held 5 bases outside the gene matches. CDR1 and CDR2 (germline): MNHNS, SASEGT. This CDR3 spans 15 amino acids. DNA for the CDR3: TGTGCCAGCAGGGGGACAGGGACAGCTAATGAAAAACTGTTTTTT. Its protein product is CASRGTGTANEKLFF.

The rearrangement joins TRBV19 to TRBJ2-7; 7 nucleotides align to TRBD2. With V trimmed by 4 bases and J by 7 bases, 10 bases remained unmatched. This CDR3 comprises 14 residues. In germline, CDR1 is LNHDA, CDR2 SQIVND (reference sequence). CDR3 sequence reads: CASSKGTTGGEQYF. The CDR3 region has the DNA TGTGCCAGTAGTAAGGGGACTACTGGGGGAGAGCAGTACTTC.

The chain is built from TRBV6-1 and TRBJ1-5; maybe TRBD1 (5 bases). Trimming took 8 bases from V and 5 from J, leaving 13 bases between them. In germline, CDR1 is MNHNS, CDR2 SASEGT. CDR3 size: 13 residues. The CDR3 DNA reads as TGTGCCAGCTTCCGGCAGGGCGATCAGCCCCAGCATTTT. It codes for CASFRQGDQPQHF.

This chain joins TRBV5-1 and TRBJ2-5; D not resolved. CDR3 length: 15 amino acids. The germline V gene encodes CDR1 SGHRS and CDR2 YFSETQ. V was shortened by 1 base and J by 5 bases, with 15 bases between the two germline ends. CDR3 in amino acids: CASSLTDAVSETQYF. In nucleotides, the CDR3 is TGCGCCAGCAGCTTGACGGATGCGGTTTCCGAGACCCAGTACTTC.

The rearrangement uses TRBV27 and TRBJ2-6; maybe TRBD2 (6 bases). Looked up from germline, CDR1 is MNHEY and CDR2 is SMNVEV (reference sequence). With 5 bases removed from V and 2 bases from J, the gap between germline ends came to 10 bases. The length of the CDR3 is 15 residues. In DNA, the CDR3 is TGTGCCAGCAGTCTCGGGACTGCTGGGGCCAACGTCCTGACTTTC. Its protein is CASSLGTAGANVLTF. Based on the CDR3 plus reference TRBV27 and TRBJ2-6, the full variable domain is EAQVTQNPRYLITVTGKKLTVTCSQNMNHEYMSWYRQDPGLGLRQIYYSMNVEVTDKGDVPEGYKVSRKEKRNFPLILESPSPNQTSLYFCASSLGTAGANVLTFGAGSRLTVL.

The chain uses TRBV14 and TRBJ1-2; no clear D gene. CDR3 length: 11 amino acids. Germline V lookup: CDR1 SGHDN, CDR2 FVKESK. With 3 bases removed from V and 7 bases from J, the gap between germline ends came to 6 bases. The CDR3 DNA is TGTGCCAGCAGCCAGGGAGCTGGCTACACCTTC. Translation gives CASSQGAGYTF.

The V and J genes are TRBV6-1 and TRBJ2-2; no firm D call. This CDR3 comprises 12 residues. CDR1 and CDR2 (germline): MNHNS, SASEGT. Trimming pared 7 bases from V and 7 bases from J, leaving 10 bases between. As DNA, the CDR3 is TGTGCCAGCATCTCACTTCACGGGGAGCTGTTTTTT. Protein product: CASISLHGELFF.

The rearrangement joins TRBV2 to TRBJ2-1; 8 positions agree with TRBD2. From germline, CDR1 is SNHLY and CDR2 FYNNEI. The CDR3 is 16 residues long. The junction had 8 bases not matched to a gene; V was cut back by 2 bases and J by 5 bases. As DNA, the CDR3 is TGTGCCAGCAGTGAAAGGACGGGAGGGCCTCACAATGAGCAGTTCTTC. Translation gives CASSERTGGPHNEQFF.

This chain joins TRBV2 and TRBJ2-1; TRBD2 matches at 12 bases. The germline V gene encodes CDR1 SNHLY and CDR2 FYNNEI. The CDR3 sequence is 15 residues long. With V trimmed by 6 bases and J by 9 bases, 9 bases remained unmatched. The CDR3, as DNA: TGTGCCAGCAGGTTAACTAGCGGGGGGAGGGCTGAGCAGTTCTTC. Protein sequence: CASRLTSGGRAEQFF.

This chain connects TRBV6-1 to TRBJ1-3, with D maybe TRBD1 (5 bases). The V and J ends lost 4 bases and 2 bases respectively, with 12 bases between them. From germline, CDR1 is MNHNS and CDR2 SASEGT. This CDR3 spans 15 amino acids. CDR3 in DNA: TGTGCCAGCAGTGGCCTACAGGCTACTGGAAACACCATATATTTT. Amino acids: CASSGLQATGNTIYF.

J is TRBJ1-5 and V is TRBV5-5; possibly TRBD1 for D (6 bases). The V and J ends lost 5 bases and 6 bases respectively, with 15 bases between them. CDR1 and CDR2 from the germline V gene are SGHKS and YYEKEE (reference sequence). This CDR3 is built from 14 residues. CDR3 DNA: TGTGCCAGCAGTCTTGGGGGCACAGCTCAGCCCCAGCATTTT. As protein: CASSLGGTAQPQHF. The whole variable domain, filled in from reference TRBV5-5 and TRBJ1-5, reads DAGVTQSPTHLIKTRGQQVTLRCSPISGHKSVSWYQQVLGQGPQFIFQYYEKEERGRGNFPDRFSARQFPNYSSELNVNALLLGDSALYLCASSLGGTAQPQHFGDGTRLSIL.